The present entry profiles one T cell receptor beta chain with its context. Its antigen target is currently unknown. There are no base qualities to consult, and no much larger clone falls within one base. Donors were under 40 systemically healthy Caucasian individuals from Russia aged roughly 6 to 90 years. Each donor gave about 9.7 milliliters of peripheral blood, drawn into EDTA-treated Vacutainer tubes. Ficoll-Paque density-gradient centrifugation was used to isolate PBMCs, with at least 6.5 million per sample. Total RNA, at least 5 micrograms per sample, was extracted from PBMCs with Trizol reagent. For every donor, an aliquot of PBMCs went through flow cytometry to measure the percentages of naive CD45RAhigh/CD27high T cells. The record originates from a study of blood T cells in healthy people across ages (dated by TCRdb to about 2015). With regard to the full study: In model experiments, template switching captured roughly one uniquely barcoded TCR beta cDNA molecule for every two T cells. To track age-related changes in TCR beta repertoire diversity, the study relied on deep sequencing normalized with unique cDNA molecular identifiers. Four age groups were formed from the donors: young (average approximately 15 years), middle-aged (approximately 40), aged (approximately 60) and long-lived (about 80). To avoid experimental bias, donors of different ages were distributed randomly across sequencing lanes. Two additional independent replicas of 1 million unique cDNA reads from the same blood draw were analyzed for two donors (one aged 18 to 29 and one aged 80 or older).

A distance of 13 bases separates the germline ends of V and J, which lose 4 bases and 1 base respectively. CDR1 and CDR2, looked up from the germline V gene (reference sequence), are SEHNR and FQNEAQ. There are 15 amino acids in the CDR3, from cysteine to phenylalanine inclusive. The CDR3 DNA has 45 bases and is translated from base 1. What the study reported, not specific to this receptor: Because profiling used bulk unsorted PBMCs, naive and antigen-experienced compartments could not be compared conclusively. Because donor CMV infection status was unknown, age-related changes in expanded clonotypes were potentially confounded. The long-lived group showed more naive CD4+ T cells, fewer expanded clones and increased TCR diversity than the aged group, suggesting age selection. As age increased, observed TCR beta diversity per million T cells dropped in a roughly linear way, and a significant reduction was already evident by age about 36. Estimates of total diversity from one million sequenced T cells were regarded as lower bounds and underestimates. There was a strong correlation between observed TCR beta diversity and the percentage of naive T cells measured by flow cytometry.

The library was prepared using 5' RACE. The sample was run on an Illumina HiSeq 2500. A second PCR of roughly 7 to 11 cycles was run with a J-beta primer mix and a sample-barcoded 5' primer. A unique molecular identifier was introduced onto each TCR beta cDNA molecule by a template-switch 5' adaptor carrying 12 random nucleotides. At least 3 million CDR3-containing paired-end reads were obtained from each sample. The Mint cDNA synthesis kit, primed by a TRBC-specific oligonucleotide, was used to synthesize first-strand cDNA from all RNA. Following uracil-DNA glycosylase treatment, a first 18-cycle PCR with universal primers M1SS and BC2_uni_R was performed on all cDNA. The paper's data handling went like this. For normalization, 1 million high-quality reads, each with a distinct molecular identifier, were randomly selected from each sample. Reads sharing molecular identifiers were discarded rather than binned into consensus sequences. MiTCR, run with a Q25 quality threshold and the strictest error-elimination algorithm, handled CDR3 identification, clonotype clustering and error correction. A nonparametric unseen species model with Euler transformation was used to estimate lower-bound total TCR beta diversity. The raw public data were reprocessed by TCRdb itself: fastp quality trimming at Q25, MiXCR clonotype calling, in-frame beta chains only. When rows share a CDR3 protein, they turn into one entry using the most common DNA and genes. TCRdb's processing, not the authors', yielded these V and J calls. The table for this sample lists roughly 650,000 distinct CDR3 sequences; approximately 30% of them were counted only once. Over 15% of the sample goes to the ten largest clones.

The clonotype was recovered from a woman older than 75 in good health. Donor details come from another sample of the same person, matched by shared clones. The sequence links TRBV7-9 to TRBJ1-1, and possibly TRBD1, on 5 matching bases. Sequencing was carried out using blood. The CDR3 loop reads CASSSPGTENTEAFF. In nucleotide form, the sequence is TGTGCCAGCAGCTCCCCCGGGACGGAGAACACTGAAGCTTTCTTT.